A selection of T cell receptor beta chains follows, all from one sample in a study of blood T cell repertoires in COVID-19. Clones were sequenced by immunoSEQ multiplex PCR, and TCRdb holds only the in-frame ones, with some missing. The profile shows tens of thousands of clones, around 84% of them singletons. Sequenced sample: peripheral blood. These receptors came from a middle-aged man with acute or convalescent COVID-19. CDR3s include the opening cysteine and the closing phenylalanine or tryptophan. The D gene is left open where the match is weak. Some rows have no size entry. The others give once, few or many, or a class for an expanded clone.

-	TRBV4-2	-	TRBJ2-3	TGTGCCAGCAGCCTCTCCACAGATACGCAGTATTTT	CASSLSTDTQYF
-	TRBV4-1	TRBD1	TRBJ2-5	TGCGCCAGCAGCCAAGATGACAGGGCCCAAGAGACCCAGTACTTC	CASSQDDRAQETQYF
few	TRBV19	TRBD1	TRBJ1-2	TGTGCCAGTAGTTTGGACAGGGATGGCTACACCTTC	CASSLDRDGYTF
once	TRBV19	TRBD2	TRBJ2-3	TGTGCCAGTAGTATACAGCGGGACCTCCCAGATACGCAGTATTTT	CASSIQRDLPDTQYF
-	TRBV6-5	TRBD2	TRBJ2-5	TGTGCCAGCAGCCATACCGGGACTAAGGAGACCCAGTACTTC	CASSHTGTKETQYF
-	TRBV3-1/TRBV3-2	-	TRBJ2-1	TGTGCCAGCAGCCGTGGGAGCTCCTACAATGAGCAGTTCTTC	CASSRGSSYNEQFF
-	TRBV5-1	-	TRBJ2-3	TGCGCCAGCAGCTCCTCCCGGGATACGCAGTATTTT	CASSSSRDTQYF
-	TRBV7-9	-	TRBJ2-6	TGTGCCAGCAGCAACCGGGAATTTTCTGGGGCCAACGTCCTGACTTTC	CASSNREFSGANVLTF
-	TRBV9	TRBD1	TRBJ1-2	TGTGCCAGCAGCGTAGGGGACAGGGGTTATGGCTACACCTTC	CASSVGDRGYGYTF
-	TRBV2	TRBD1	TRBJ1-2	TGTGCCAGCAGTGGACAGGGGACCTATGGCTACACCTTC	CASSGQGTYGYTF
-	TRBV6-5	-	TRBJ1-5	TGTGCCATCAAGACAGGACCTAATCAGCCCCAGCATTTT	CAIKTGPNQPQHF
-	TRBV12-3/TRBV12-4	-	TRBJ1-2	TGTGCCAGCAGTTTTCAGGGGTCCTATGGCTACACCTTC	CASSFQGSYGYTF
-	TRBV30	-	TRBJ1-2	TGTGCCTGGAGTGTACACGGGTTTAACTATGGCTACACCTTC	CAWSVHGFNYGYTF
-	TRBV5-4	-	TRBJ1-2	TGTGCCAGCAGCTTGGTGGGGGCGCTAACCAGTGGCTACACCTTC	CASSLVGALTSGYTF
-	TRBV9	-	TRBJ2-1	TGTGCCAGCAGCGTAGGACTAGACGCCTACAATGAGCAGTTCTTC	CASSVGLDAYNEQFF
-	TRBV29-1	-	TRBJ1-1	TGCAGCGGCGACGGGATAAAAGGGACTGAAGCTTTCTTT	CSGDGIKGTEAFF
few	TRBV19	-	TRBJ2-1	TGTGCCACGAACAGGGACGATTCCTACAATGAGCAGTTCTTC	CATNRDDSYNEQFF
-	TRBV5-4	-	TRBJ2-1	TGTGCCAGCAGGCGGGACTCTTACAATGAGCAGTTCTTC	CASRRDSYNEQFF
-	TRBV2	-	TRBJ1-2	TGTGCCAGCACCCCACTGGGTGGGGGCCGCACCTTC	CASTPLGGGRTF
-	TRBV11-2	TRBD1	TRBJ2-7	TGTGCCAGCAGCTTAGGGGACAGGGGCTACGAGCAGTACTTC	CASSLGDRGYEQYF
-	TRBV24-1	TRBD1	TRBJ1-5	TGTGCCACCAGTGATTCAGGGGGACCCGACAATCAGCCCCAGCATTTT	CATSDSGGPDNQPQHF
-	TRBV5-1	TRBD1	TRBJ1-3	TGCGCCAGCAGCTTGTCATCGGCCAGGGGGCCTGGAAACACCATATATTTT	CASSLSSARGPGNTIYF
-	TRBV24-1	TRBD2	TRBJ2-1	TGTGCCACCAGTGGACGAAGCGGGAGGGCCTACAATGAGCAGTTCTTC	CATSGRSGRAYNEQFF
-	TRBV7-8	-	TRBJ1-3	TGTGCCAGCAGCCCTTCGAGAACTTCGAGCTCTGGAAACACCATATATTTT	CASSPSRTSSSGNTIYF
few	TRBV14	-	TRBJ1-1	TGTGCCAGCAGCCAAGGCGGGTGGGACACTGAAGCTTTCTTT	CASSQGGWDTEAFF
-	TRBV12-3/TRBV12-4	-	TRBJ2-1	TGTGCCAGCAGTTTAGGCGGCTACACTGAGCAGTTCTTC	CASSLGGYTEQFF
-	TRBV28	TRBD1	TRBJ2-3	TGTGCCACCACGGGGGGGGACAGGGGGTTTCCTAGCACAGATACGCAGTATTTT	CATTGGDRGFPSTDTQYF
-	TRBV30	TRBD1	TRBJ2-7	TGTGCCTGGAGGGGGGGACAGGGGGAATCCTACGAGCAGTACTTC	CAWRGGQGESYEQYF
-	TRBV7-2	-	TRBJ2-3	TGTGCCAGCAGCAGGTGGGCGGGTACAGATACGCAGTATTTT	CASSRWAGTDTQYF
-	TRBV25-1	TRBD1	TRBJ2-3	TGTGCCAGCAGTGGACAGGGCGACACAGATACGCAGTATTTT	CASSGQGDTDTQYF
-	TRBV11-3	TRBD1	TRBJ2-5	TGTGCCAGCAGCTTAGGACAGGGGGCAGAAGAGACCCAGTACTTC	CASSLGQGAEETQYF
-	TRBV27	-	TRBJ1-1	TGTGCCAGCAGTTTGCAGGGATCCACTGAAGCTTTCTTT	CASSLQGSTEAFF
-	TRBV3-1/TRBV3-2	-	TRBJ1-3	TGTGCCAGCAGCCAAGAGTGGCCGTCCTCTGGAAACACCATATATTTT	CASSQEWPSSGNTIYF
-	TRBV9	-	TRBJ2-6	TGTGCCAGCAGCGTTGAGGGGACTCCTAGCTCTGGGGCCAACGTCCTGACTTTC	CASSVEGTPSSGANVLTF
-	TRBV5-8	-	TRBJ1-2	TGTGCCAGCAGCGGAGCGCTCTATGGCTACACCTTC	CASSGALYGYTF
-	TRBV24-1	-	TRBJ2-2	TGTGCCACCAGTGATTTCAACAGCCTGAACACCGGGGAGCTGTTTTTT	CATSDFNSLNTGELFF
-	TRBV30	-	TRBJ2-4	TGTGCCTGGAGTGCTGAAGGGAGAGCCAAAAACATTCAGTACTTC	CAWSAEGRAKNIQYF
-	TRBV7-9	-	TRBJ2-1	TGTGCCAGCAGCTTAGAGAGGTCCTACAATGAGCAGTTCTTC	CASSLERSYNEQFF
few	TRBV4-1	-	TRBJ1-1	TGCGCCAGCAGCCAAAAGTTCTGGAGGACTGAAGCTTTCTTT	CASSQKFWRTEAFF
-	TRBV11-2	-	TRBJ1-2	TGTGCCAGCAGCTTAGGAGCCGGGGTTGGCTACACCTTC	CASSLGAGVGYTF
-	TRBV4-2	-	TRBJ2-3	TGTGCCAGCACCCTACTAGTTTCGGCAGATACGCAGTATTTT	CASTLLVSADTQYF
once	TRBV30	-	TRBJ1-4	TGTGCCTGGAGTGTCTATTCATCAGGGTTCCGAGAAAAACTGTTTTTT	CAWSVYSSGFREKLFF
-	TRBV27	TRBD2	TRBJ2-1	TGTGCCAGCGGGCTAGCGGGAGCGAATGAGCAGTTCTTC	CASGLAGANEQFF